This TCR beta chain was sequenced during a study of blood T cell repertoires in COVID-19. Study as a whole: Researchers got acute and convalescent COVID-19 samples from the United States, Italy and Spain.

V lost 0 bases to trimming and J lost 3 bases; unmatched junction nucleotides: 6. The length of the CDR3 is 16 residues. Germline lookup yields CDR1 LGHNT and CDR2 FRNRAP. In the authors' workflow: Quantification of nucleated cells was approximated via reference gene primer amplification. Clones were sequenced by immunoSEQ multiplex PCR, and TCRdb holds only the in-frame ones, with some missing. V, J and clone size are taken as reported in that table, and D and trimming were inferred from the DNA itself. The sample holds about 300,000 clones, roughly 89% seen once. This clone has a single count. The genes are TRBV12-5 and TRBJ2-3, with 7 nucleotides matching TRBD2. The sequence came from a man between 35 and 55 years old with acute or convalescent COVID-19. Sequencing was carried out using peripheral blood. The DNA for the CDR3 is TGTGCTAGTGGTTTGGTCTGGAGCGGGGAAACAGATACGCAGTATTTT. It encodes CASGLVWSGETDTQYF.